This T cell receptor beta chain was captured by sequencing in a study of cytomegalovirus exposure and HLA in healthy donors. Germline V lookup: CDR1 SGHTA, CDR2 FQGNSA. This CDR3 has 15 residues. J lost 6 bases, V lost 4 bases, and 7 bases had no gene match. While unrecorded immune exposures were likely, the donors were nominally healthy when sampled. PCR primers comprised 60 Vbeta and 13 Jbeta primers. Method: immunoSEQ multiplex PCR; TCRdb's copy keeps in-frame clones and lacks some. The data show some 160,000 clones, more than 65% seen once. The receptor's source is a woman in her fifties or sixties in good health and CMV-seronegative. V is TRBV7-2 and J is TRBJ2-2, with 8 bases fitting TRBD1. Sequencing used PBMCs. CDR3 loop: CASSSPDRASGELFF. Here the CDR3 DNA reads TGTGCCAGCAGCTCCCCGGACAGGGCTTCCGGGGAGCTGTTTTTT.